This TCR beta chain was found in a study of OX40 agonist ivuxolimab in advanced cancers. Background for the entire study: Ivuxolimab, which targeted the costimulatory receptor OX40 (CD134), was an agonistic, fully human IgG2 monoclonal antibody. Intravenous ivuxolimab was administered to patients every 2 weeks at six dose levels: 0.01, 0.1, 0.3, 1.5, 3 and 10 mg/kg. Of the roughly 50 dose-escalation patients, hepatocellular carcinoma was present in 19, melanoma in roughly 15, renal cell carcinoma in 9 and head and neck cancer in 9. The dose-escalation cohort was roughly 80% male with a mean age of approximately 60 years, ranging from 23 to 79. Patients were allowed to have had prior anti-PD-1, anti-PD-L1 or anti-CTLA-4 therapy, and around two fifths of the dose-escalation patients had been treated with checkpoint inhibitors. Partial responses occurred in three dose-escalation patients, of whom one had hepatocellular carcinoma and two had cutaneous melanoma. The purpose of peripheral TCRbeta sequencing was to test whether ivuxolimab changed TCR sequence diversity and led to clonal T-cell expansion. The paper covers the monotherapy dose-escalation part of the phase I ivuxolimab trial, which included N ≈ 57 patients. The paper's findings and limits, for the study overall: Partial responders in the 0.1-3.0 mg/kg groups had among the lowest normalized peripheral clonal expansion, especially among CD8+ T cells. At doses of 0.1 to 3.0 mg/kg, clonal expansion of both CD4+ and CD8+ blood T cells was observed from baseline to week 6. Low levels of normalized T-cell clonal expansion were also seen in some nonresponding patients. After ivuxolimab, expanded clones were on average more numerous among CD8+ T cells than among CD4+ T cells. The antigen specificity of the peripheral T cells that underwent clonal expansion was not determined.

This clone was counted ten times or more. Its antigen is unknown. No quality values exist for individual bases; no much larger clone is one base distant. The CDR3 sequence holds 16 residues, the cysteine and phenylalanine included. The only DNA kept is the CDR3, 48 bases in frame from the first base. At the junction V is shortened by 1 base and J by 1 base, with 13 bases in between. The germline V gene (reference sequence) specifies SEHNR as CDR1 and FQNEAQ as CDR2. Genomic DNA was extracted from sorted cells for sequencing of the TCRbeta CDR3 region. TCRbeta CDR3 regions were sequenced using the immunoSEQ Assay. This is the immuneACCESS table as TCRdb keeps it, with only in-frame sequences that have V and J called. A part of the clones is gone; compared with another copy, unresolved V genes explain less than half, and the rest is unexplained. This sample is represented by 90,000 to 95,000 clones; more than 75% of them were singletons. About 4.7% of the sample goes to the ten largest clones.

The trial excluded patients who had a history of autoimmune disease or were on systemic immunosuppression. Peripheral blood for TCR sequencing was collected from all dose cohorts at baseline, on cycle 4 day 1, and on cycle 7 day 1. The samples were taken from a phase I, first-in-human, multicenter, open-label dose-escalation trial of ivuxolimab. Adults with locally advanced or metastatic head and neck squamous cell, hepatocellular, melanoma or renal cell carcinoma were enrolled in the trial. Before TCR sequencing, CD4+ T cells and CD8+ T cells from peripheral blood were sorted into separate populations.

The sample consisted of CD4+ or CD8+ T cells sorted from blood, taken in a trial of the OX40 agonist ivuxolimab. This TCR was sampled from an adult with an advanced solid tumor such as melanoma, head and neck, liver or kidney cancer. The chain joins TRBV7-9 to TRBJ1-2; D gene: possibly TRBD1, on 6 matching bases. The sequence in DNA is TGTGCCAGCAGCTTAGAGGGAGGGGGAGTTAACTATGGCTACACCTTC. Protein translation: CASSLEGGGVNYGYTF.